Listed here are 14 T cell receptor beta chains from one sample, sequenced in a study of CXCR3-negative and CXCR3-positive naive CD8 T cells (dated by TCRdb to the late 2010s). Sequencer: NextSeq 550. The Human TCR Profiling Kit (MiLaboratory) was used to make UMI-labeled 5' RACE TRB cDNA libraries. TCRdb reprocessed the reads and assigns one entry to each CDR3 protein sequence, leaving out DNA. The table for this sample shows around 140,000 distinct CDR3 sequences. The ten largest clones take up 0.25% to 0.35% of the sample. The source material was naive CXCR3- CD8+ T cells from blood. The cell subset or site label, read with the paper, signifies: CD45RO-CCR7+CD27+CD95- naive CD8+ T cells lacking CXCR3 (TNR3-). These receptors were taken from a human donor in good health. Some clones in this sample may be carry-over from other donors' samples.

The rearrangement joins TRBV24-1 to TRBJ2-1; TCRdb names TRBD1, which stays unverified in the absence of DNA. CDR3 length equals 16 residues. Per the germline V gene, CDR1 is KGHDR and CDR2 is SFDVKD. The chain's CDR3 is CATSDPLADSYNEQFF.

The chain combines TRBV28 with TRBJ2-3; TCRdb reports TRBD1, a call that lacks DNA to check it against. This CDR3 comprises 19 residues. In germline, CDR1 is MDHEN, CDR2 SYDVKM. This chain's CDR3 is CASSLSETGTGTSTDTQYF. The full variable domain, with the rest looked up from reference TRBV28 and TRBJ2-3, is DVKVTQSSRYLVKRTGEKVFLECVQDMDHENMFWYRQDPGLGLRLIYFSYDVKMKEKGDIPEGYSVSREKKERFSLILESASTNQTSMYLCASSLSETGTGTSTDTQYFGPGTRLTVL.

The V call is TRBV7-8, the J call TRBJ2-1; checking the TCRdb D call of TRBD2 is not possible without DNA. The CDR3 contains 15 residues. The V gene's germline CDR1 is SGHVS and CDR2 FQNEAQ. The CDR3 protein is CASLDPGGPFGEQFF.

The chain carries TRBV29-1 and TRBJ2-2. The CDR3 has 12 amino acids. Germline V gene sequence: CDR1 SQVTM, CDR2 ANQGSEA. The CDR3 protein is CSVAGNTGELFF.

The genes are TRBV6-5 and TRBJ2-1; TCRdb's D call of TRBD2 is untestable without DNA. CDR3 length equals 15 residues. Germline loops: CDR1 MNHEY, CDR2 SVGAGI. Here the CDR3 reads CASSHRAGTYNEQFF.

This sequence joins TRBV28 and TRBJ1-1; the TCRdb D gene call, TRBD1, has no DNA to confirm it. Germline CDR1 reads MDHEN; CDR2 reads SYDVKM. This CDR3 spans 12 amino acids. This CDR3 reads CASSSPGTEAFF.

The V and J genes are TRBV29-1 and TRBJ1-1; TCRdb reports TRBD1, a call that lacks DNA to check it against. The CDR3 extends over 14 amino acids. The germline CDR1 and CDR2 sequences are SQVTM and ANQGSEA. CDR3 residues: CSVVGQDLNTEAFF.

The chain is built from TRBV6-2 or TRBV6-3 and TRBJ2-2; TCRdb lists TRBD1, though no DNA is available to test this call. Germline V lookup: CDR1 MNHEY, CDR2 SVGEGT. The CDR3 has 15 residues. This CDR3 is CASRVGQGDAGELFF.

The CDR3 loop reads CASSSQGVYTEAFF. The chain combines TRBV6-2 or TRBV6-3 with TRBJ1-1; the TRBD1 assignment by TCRdb is unverifiable without DNA. In germline, CDR1 is MNHEY, CDR2 SVGEGT. The CDR3 loop spans 14 amino acids.

The CDR3 sequence is CSAKDGTITGNQPQHF. The genes are TRBV20-1 and TRBJ1-5. From germline, CDR1 is DFQATT and CDR2 SNEGSKA (reference sequence). The CDR3 runs 16 residues.

V is TRBV28 and J is TRBJ2-1; TCRdb names TRBD2, which stays unverified in the absence of DNA. Germline values: CDR1 MDHEN, CDR2 SYDVKM. The CDR3 is 17 residues long. The CDR3 spells CASTGTSGASSYNEQFF. Looking up the rest from reference TRBV28 and TRBJ2-1 gives the full variable domain: DVKVTQSSRYLVKRTGEKVFLECVQDMDHENMFWYRQDPGLGLRLIYFSYDVKMKEKGDIPEGYSVSREKKERFSLILESASTNQTSMYLCASTGTSGASSYNEQFFGPGTRLTVL.

The chain uses TRBV2 and TRBJ1-1; there is no DNA to check the TCRdb D call of TRBD1. In germline, CDR1 is SNHLY, CDR2 FYNNEI. The CDR3 has 14 residues. CDR3 amino acids: CASSDRGGGTEAFF.

The chain combines TRBV28 with TRBJ1-4; with no DNA, the TCRdb D assignment of TRBD1 cannot be verified. This CDR3 spans 14 amino acids. Per germline, CDR1 MDHEN and CDR2 SYDVKM. CDR3 region: CASSFGGSDEKLFF.

The gene calls are TRBV25-1 and TRBJ2-1; TCRdb proposes TRBD1, but this gene call is untestable without DNA. In germline, CDR1 is MGHDK, CDR2 SYGVNS. The CDR3 is made up of 14 amino acids. Here the CDR3 reads CASSWSRGYNEQFF.